This TCR beta chain was identified during a study of Graves' ophthalmopathy and Graves' hyperthyroidism. Study-wide results and limits: Both a roughly 64% sensitivity and a 72.22% specificity characterized the model's predictions of ophthalmopathy progression.

PBMCs were isolated from a 10 ml sample of fresh peripheral blood. About this clonotype itself: What it binds is not known.

Transcripts of RNA were the source for amplifying TCR beta CDR3 regions. Investigators did first-round RT-PCR with HTBI primers, then second-round multiplex PCR. From the multiplex PCR reads, TCRdb called clonotypes with MiXCR, one entry per CDR3 protein. The repertoire includes 650,000 to 900,000 distinct CDR3 sequences, about 44% of them detected once, and 44% sits in the top ten. The CDR3 spans 12 residues. V lost 3 bases and J lost 4, with 4 bases in between. CDR1 and CDR2 from the germline V gene are SQVTM and ANQGSEA. Sequenced sample: peripheral blood. The chain has TRBV29-1 and TRBJ2-6, with D hard to call. The clonotype originates from an adult man with Graves' ophthalmopathy. This CDR3 reads CSVERGANVLTF. The CDR3, as DNA: TGCAGCGTTGAGAGAGGGGCCAACGTCCTGACTTTC. Based on the CDR3 plus reference TRBV29-1 and TRBJ2-6, the full variable domain is SAVISQKPSRDICQRGTSLTIQCQVDSQVTMMFWYRQQPGQSLTLIATANQGSEATYESGFVIDKFPISRPNLTFSTLTVSNMSPEDSSIYLCSVERGANVLTFGAGSRLTVL.